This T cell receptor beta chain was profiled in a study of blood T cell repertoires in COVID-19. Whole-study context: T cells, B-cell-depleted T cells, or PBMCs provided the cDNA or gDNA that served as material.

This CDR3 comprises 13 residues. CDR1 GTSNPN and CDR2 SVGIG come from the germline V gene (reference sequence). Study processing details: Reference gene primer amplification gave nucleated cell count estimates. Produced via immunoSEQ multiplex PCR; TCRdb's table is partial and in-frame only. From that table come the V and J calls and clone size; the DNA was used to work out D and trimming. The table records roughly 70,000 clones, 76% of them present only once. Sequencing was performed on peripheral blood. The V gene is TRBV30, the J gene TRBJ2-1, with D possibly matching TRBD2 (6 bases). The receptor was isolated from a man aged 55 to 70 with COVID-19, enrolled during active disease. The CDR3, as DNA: TGTGCTCAGGAGGGCGGGAACTACAATGAGCAGTTCTTC. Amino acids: CAQEGGNYNEQFF. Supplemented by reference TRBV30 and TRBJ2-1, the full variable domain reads SQTIHQWPATLVQPVGSPLSLECTVEGTSNPNLYWYRQAAGRGLQLLFYSVGIGQISSEVPQNLSASRPQDRQFILSSKKLLLSDSGFYLCAQEGGNYNEQFFGPGTRLTVL.